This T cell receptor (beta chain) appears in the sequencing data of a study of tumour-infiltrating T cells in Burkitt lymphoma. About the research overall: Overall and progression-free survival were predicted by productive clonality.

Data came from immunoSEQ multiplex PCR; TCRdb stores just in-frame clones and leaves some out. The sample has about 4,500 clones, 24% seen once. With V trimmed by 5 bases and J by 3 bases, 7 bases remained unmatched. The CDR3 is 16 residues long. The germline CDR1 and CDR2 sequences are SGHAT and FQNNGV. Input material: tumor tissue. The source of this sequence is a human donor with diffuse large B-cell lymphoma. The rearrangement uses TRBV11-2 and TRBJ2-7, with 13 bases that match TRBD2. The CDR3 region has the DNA TGTGCCAGCAGCCGGCATGGGACTAGCGGGAACTACGAGCAGTACTTC. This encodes CASSRHGTSGNYEQYF.